This TCR beta chain was captured by sequencing in a study of shared clonotypes between healthy human individuals. Sequencing was performed with immunoSEQ multiplex PCR; in TCRdb, only in-frame clones are kept and a portion is missing. The profile covers 2 million to 2.5 million clones, with roughly 94% appearing a single time and more than 0.1% taken by the ten largest. Germline-derived CDR1 and CDR2 are MNHNS and SASEGT. The CDR3 sequence is 15 residues long. The germline V and J ends were trimmed by 2 bases and 6 bases, with 14 bases remaining between them. Sequencing was done on a sample of naive CD4+ T cells sorted from blood. As for subset: CD45RA+ positively selected. V is TRBV6-1 and J is TRBJ2-1, with D unclear. This clonotype was obtained from a man between 18 and 35 years old in good health. The CDR3 spells CASSESWLAGNEQFF. CDR3 nucleotide sequence: TGTGCCAGCAGTGAAAGTTGGCTGGCTGGCAATGAGCAGTTCTTC.